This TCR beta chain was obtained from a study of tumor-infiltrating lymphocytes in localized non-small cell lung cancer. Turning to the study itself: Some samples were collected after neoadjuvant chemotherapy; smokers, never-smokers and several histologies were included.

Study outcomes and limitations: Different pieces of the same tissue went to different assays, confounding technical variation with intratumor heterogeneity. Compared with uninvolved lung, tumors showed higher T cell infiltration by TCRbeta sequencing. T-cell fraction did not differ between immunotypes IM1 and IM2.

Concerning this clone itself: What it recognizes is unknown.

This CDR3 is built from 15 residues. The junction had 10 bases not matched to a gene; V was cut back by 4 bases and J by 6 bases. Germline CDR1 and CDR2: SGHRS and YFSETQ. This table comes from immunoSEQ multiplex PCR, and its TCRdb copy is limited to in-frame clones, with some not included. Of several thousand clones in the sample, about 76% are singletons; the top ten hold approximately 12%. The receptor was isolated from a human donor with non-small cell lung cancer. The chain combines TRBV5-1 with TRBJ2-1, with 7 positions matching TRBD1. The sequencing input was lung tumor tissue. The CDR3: CASSQSRGLANEQFF. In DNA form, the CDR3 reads TGCGCCAGCAGCCAATCAAGGGGGCTCGCCAATGAGCAGTTCTTC.